This is a list of T cell receptor beta chains from one sample in a study of blood T cell repertoires in COVID-19. The table came from immunoSEQ multiplex PCR; TCRdb's copy has only in-frame clones and leaves some out. The sample shows 200,000 or so clones, around 83% of them seen only once. The sample taken for sequencing was peripheral blood. These receptors were obtained from a middle-aged man who had recovered from COVID-19. The conserved cysteine and the conserved F or W are not part of the CDR3 here. The D gene is left open where the match is weak.

j_call d_call v_call cdr3_aa
TRBJ2-7 TRBD2 TRBV2 ASSYPGTSGRPSSYEQY
TRBJ2-5 TRBD2 TRBV2 ASRIGGLTGGQETQY
TRBJ1-4 - TRBV19 ASSIAWFPTDTTNEKLF
TRBJ2-7 TRBD1 TRBV6-5 ASTLTRDRSHEQY
TRBJ2-7 - TRBV7-9 ASSPQGGSSYEQY
TRBJ2-1 - TRBV5-6 ASSLGHPRPGQYEQF
TRBJ2-1 - TRBV7-8 ASSHRAGWVNEQF
TRBJ2-1 TRBD2 TRBV10-2 ASRVAGGGYNEQF
TRBJ2-5 TRBD1 TRBV5-1 ASSLSGTGGVETQY
TRBJ1-2 - TRBV12-3/TRBV12-4 ASSLQGAYGYT
TRBJ1-2 TRBD1 TRBV10-3 AIKDRDNYGYT
TRBJ2-7 TRBD1 TRBV5-1 ASSFGDRGEQY
TRBJ1-5 TRBD1 TRBV9 ASSPGTGGNQPQH
TRBJ2-3 - TRBV12-2 ASRLDNFKAGGPNSDTQY
TRBJ1-4 TRBD1 TRBV6-5 ASSYSDRGLEKLF
TRBJ1-5 TRBD1 TRBV28 ASSPGGWGNQPQH
TRBJ1-5 TRBD1 TRBV3-1/TRBV3-2 ASSHGGQGHSNQPQH
TRBJ2-3 TRBD2 TRBV30 AWEGASGLSDTQY
TRBJ1-3 - TRBV4-1 ASSQGLLGATGNTIY
TRBJ1-5 - TRBV28 ASKQSLSRGSQPQH
TRBJ2-1 - TRBV27 ASAAASGHNEQF
TRBJ2-7 - TRBV5-1 ASSLSQAGKDEQY
TRBJ2-1 TRBD2 TRBV2 ASSVQAGGEQF
TRBJ2-2 TRBD2 TRBV27 ASSLFLAGGSAGELF
TRBJ2-7 TRBD1 TRBV27 ASSFRDRGHEQY
TRBJ1-1 TRBD1 TRBV5-1 ASSAQGAVNTEAF
TRBJ2-5 TRBD2 TRBV7-2 ASSSAGTSGRVKTQY
TRBJ1-5 - TRBV18 ASSEQGSNSNQPQH
TRBJ2-3 - TRBV6-6 ASSSTRRGGTDTQY